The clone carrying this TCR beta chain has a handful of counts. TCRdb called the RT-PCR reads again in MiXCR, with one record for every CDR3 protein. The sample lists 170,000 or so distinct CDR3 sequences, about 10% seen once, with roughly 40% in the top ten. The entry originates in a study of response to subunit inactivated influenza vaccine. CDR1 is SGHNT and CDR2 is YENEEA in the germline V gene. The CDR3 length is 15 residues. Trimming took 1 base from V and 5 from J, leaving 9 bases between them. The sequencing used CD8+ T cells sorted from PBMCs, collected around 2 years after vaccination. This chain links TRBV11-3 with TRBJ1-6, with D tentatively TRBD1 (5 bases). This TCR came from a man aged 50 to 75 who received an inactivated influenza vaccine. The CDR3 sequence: CASSLVGTDNSPLHF. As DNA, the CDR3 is TGTGCCAGCAGCTTAGTGGGGACCGATAATTCACCCCTCCACTTT.